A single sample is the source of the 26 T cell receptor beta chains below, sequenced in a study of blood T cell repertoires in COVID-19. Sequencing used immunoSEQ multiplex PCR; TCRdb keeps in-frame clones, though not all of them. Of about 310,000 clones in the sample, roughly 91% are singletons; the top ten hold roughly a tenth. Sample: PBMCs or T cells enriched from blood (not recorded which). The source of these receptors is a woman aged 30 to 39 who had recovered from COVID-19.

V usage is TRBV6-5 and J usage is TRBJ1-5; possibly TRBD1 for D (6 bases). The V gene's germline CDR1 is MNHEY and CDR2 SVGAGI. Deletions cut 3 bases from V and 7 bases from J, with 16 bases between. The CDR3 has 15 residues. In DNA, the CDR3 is TGTGCCAGCAGTTATGGTCCGGGGGGCGGACAGCCCCAGCATTTT. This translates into CASSYGPGGGQPQHF.

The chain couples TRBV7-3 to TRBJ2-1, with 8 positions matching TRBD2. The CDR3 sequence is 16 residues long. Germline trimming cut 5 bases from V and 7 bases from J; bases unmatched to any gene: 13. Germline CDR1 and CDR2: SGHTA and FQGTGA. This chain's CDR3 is CASSRNSGDPPNEQFF. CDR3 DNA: TGTGCCAGCAGCCGAAATAGCGGGGACCCCCCTAATGAGCAGTTCTTC. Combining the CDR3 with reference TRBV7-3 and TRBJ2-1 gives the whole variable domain GAGVSQTPSNKVTEKGKYVELRCDPISGHTALYWYRQSLGQGPEFLIYFQGTGAADDSGLPNDRFFAVRPEGSVSTLKIQRTERGDSAVYLCASSRNSGDPPNEQFFGPGTRLTVL.

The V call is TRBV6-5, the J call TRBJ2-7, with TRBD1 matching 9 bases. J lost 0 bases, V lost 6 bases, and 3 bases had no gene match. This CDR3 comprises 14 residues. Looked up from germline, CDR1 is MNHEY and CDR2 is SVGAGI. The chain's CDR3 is CASRRDRASYEQYF. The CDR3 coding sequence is TGTGCCAGCAGAAGGGACAGGGCCTCCTACGAGCAGTACTTC.

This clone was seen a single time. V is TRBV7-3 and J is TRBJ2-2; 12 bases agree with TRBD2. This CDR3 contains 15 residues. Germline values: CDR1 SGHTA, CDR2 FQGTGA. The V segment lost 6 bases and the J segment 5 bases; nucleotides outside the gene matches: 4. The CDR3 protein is CASRKTSGRTGELFF. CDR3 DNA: TGTGCCAGCAGAAAGACTAGCGGGAGAACCGGGGAGCTGTTTTTT. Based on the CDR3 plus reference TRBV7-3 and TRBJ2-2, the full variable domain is GAGVSQTPSNKVTEKGKYVELRCDPISGHTALYWYRQSLGQGPEFLIYFQGTGAADDSGLPNDRFFAVRPEGSVSTLKIQRTERGDSAVYLCASRKTSGRTGELFFGEGSRLTVL.

CDR3 protein: CASSFNHGAFF. The CDR3 bases are TGTGCCAGCAGCTTCAATCACGGGGCTTTCTTT. This sequence joins TRBV11-2 and TRBJ1-1; D not resolved. Trimming removed 3 bases from V and 11 bases from J, with 10 bases in between. Germline CDR1 SGHAT, CDR2 FQNNGV. The CDR3 has 11 residues.

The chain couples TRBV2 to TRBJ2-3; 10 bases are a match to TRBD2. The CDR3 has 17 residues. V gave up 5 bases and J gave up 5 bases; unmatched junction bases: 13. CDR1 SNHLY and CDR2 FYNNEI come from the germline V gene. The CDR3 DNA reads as TGTGCCAGCAGTCCTTTGTATACTAGCGGGGCTAGAGATACGCAGTATTTT. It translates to CASSPLYTSGARDTQYF.

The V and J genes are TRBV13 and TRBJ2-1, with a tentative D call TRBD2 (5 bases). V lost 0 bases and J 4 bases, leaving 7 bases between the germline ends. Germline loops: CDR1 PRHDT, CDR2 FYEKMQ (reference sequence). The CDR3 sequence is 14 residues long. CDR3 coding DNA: TGTGCCAGCAGCTTAGGCGGGAAGTACAATGAGCAGTTCTTC. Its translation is CASSLGGKYNEQFF.

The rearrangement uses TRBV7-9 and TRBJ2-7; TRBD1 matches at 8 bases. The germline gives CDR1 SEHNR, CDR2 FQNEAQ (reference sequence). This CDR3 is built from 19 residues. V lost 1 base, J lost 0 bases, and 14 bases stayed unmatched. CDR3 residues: CASSLVVVPGQVVSYEQYF. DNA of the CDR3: TGTGCCAGCAGCTTAGTAGTTGTTCCGGGACAGGTCGTCTCCTACGAGCAGTACTTC.

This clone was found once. DNA of the CDR3: TGCAGCGTTGATTCAGCCCTCGGACGGATTCGCAGGAGGGATACGCAGTATTTT. It specifies CSVDSALGRIRRRDTQYF. The chain employs TRBV29-1 and TRBJ2-3; maybe TRBD2 (5 bases). This CDR3 spans 18 amino acids. Germline V lookup: CDR1 SQVTM, CDR2 ANQGSEA. V lost 3 bases and J 6 bases, leaving 28 bases between the germline ends.

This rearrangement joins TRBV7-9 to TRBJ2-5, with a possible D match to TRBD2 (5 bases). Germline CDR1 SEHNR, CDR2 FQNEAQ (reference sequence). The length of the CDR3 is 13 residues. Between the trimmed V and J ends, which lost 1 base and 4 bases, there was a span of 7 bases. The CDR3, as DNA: TGTGCCAGCAGCTTAGTCGAGGGAGAGACCCAGTACTTC. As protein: CASSLVEGETQYF.

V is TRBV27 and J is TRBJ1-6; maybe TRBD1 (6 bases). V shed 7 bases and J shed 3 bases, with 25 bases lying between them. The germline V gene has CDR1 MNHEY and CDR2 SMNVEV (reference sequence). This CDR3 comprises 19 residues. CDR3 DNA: TGTGCCAGCACAACCCCTGGTGGGGCAGGGGCGATCTATAATTCACCCCTCCACTTT. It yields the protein CASTTPGGAGAIYNSPLHF.

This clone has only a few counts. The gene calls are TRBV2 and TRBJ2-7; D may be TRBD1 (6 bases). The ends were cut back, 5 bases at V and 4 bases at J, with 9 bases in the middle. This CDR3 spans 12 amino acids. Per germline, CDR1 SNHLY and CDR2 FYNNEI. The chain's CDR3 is CASSPQGYEQYF. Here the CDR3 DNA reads TGTGCCAGCAGTCCACAGGGATACGAGCAGTACTTC.

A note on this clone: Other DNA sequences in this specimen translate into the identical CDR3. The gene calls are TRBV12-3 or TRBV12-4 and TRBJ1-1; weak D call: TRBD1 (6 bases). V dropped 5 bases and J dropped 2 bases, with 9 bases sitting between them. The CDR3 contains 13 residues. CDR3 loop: CASSRTANTEAFF. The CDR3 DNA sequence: TGTGCCAGCAGTCGGACAGCTAACACTGAAGCTTTCTTT.

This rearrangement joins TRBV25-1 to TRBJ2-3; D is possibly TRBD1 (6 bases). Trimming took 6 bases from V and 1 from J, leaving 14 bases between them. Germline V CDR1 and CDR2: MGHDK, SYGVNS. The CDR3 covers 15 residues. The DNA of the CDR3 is TGTGCCAGCAGACCCGGACAGTGGGGCACAGATACGCAGTATTTT. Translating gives CASRPGQWGTDTQYF.

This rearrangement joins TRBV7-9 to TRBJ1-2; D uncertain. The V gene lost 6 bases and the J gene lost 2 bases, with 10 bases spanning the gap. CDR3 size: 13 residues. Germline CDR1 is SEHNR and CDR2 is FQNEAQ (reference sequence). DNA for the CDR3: TGTGCCAGCAGAAACGACGGGAACTATGGCTACACCTTC. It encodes CASRNDGNYGYTF.

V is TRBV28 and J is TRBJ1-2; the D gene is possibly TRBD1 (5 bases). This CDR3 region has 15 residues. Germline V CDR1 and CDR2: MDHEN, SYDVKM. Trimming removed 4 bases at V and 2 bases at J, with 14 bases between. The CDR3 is CASSSTGSPNYGYTF. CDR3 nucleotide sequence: TGTGCCAGCAGTTCAACAGGTTCCCCAAACTATGGCTACACCTTC.

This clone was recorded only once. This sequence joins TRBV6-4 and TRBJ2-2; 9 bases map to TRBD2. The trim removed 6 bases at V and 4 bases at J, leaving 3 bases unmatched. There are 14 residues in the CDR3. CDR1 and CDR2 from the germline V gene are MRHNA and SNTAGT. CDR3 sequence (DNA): TGTGCCAGCAGAAAACTAGCGGGCACCGGGGAGCTGTTTTTT. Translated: CASRKLAGTGELFF.

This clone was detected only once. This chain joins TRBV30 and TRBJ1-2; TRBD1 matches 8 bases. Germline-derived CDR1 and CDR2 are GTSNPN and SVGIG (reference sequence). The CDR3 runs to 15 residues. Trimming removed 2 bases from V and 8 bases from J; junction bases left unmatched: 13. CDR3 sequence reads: CAWSLAGGALHGYTF. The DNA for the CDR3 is TGTGCCTGGAGTTTGGCAGGGGGCGCTTTGCACGGCTACACCTTC.

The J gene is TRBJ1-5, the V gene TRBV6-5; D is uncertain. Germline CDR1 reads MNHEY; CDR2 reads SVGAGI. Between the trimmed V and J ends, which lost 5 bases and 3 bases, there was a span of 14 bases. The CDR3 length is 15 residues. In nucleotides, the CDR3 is TGTGCCAGCAGTATGGCCTATACAGACAATCAGCCCCAGCATTTT. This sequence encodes CASSMAYTDNQPQHF.

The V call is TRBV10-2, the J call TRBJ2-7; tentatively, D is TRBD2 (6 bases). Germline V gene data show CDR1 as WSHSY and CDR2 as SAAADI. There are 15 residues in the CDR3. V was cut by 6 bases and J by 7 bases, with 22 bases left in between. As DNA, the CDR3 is TGCGCCAGCAGCCCAACGGGAGTGGTTTCGGGGGAGCAGTACTTC. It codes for CASSPTGVVSGEQYF.

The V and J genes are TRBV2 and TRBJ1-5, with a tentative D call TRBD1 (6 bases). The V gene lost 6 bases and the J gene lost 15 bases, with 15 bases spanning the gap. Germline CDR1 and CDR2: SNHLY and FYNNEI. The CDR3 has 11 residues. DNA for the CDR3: TGTGCCAGCAGAGGGAGGGGGACCCCGCATTTT. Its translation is CASRGRGTPHF. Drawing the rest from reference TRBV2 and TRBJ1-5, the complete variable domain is EPEVTQTPSHQVTQMGQEVILRCVPISNHLYFYWYRQILGQKVEFLVSFYNNEISEKSEIFDDQFSVERPDGSNFTLKIRSTKLEDSAMYFCASRGRGTPHFGDGTRLSIL.

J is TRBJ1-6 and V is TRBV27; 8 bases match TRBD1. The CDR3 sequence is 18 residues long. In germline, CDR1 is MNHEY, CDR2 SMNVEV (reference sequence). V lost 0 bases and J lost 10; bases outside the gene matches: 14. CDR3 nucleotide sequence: TGTGCCAGCAGTTTATCGTCGCTTGGACAGGGTTTTTCCTCACCCCTCCACTTT. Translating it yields CASSLSSLGQGFSSPLHF.

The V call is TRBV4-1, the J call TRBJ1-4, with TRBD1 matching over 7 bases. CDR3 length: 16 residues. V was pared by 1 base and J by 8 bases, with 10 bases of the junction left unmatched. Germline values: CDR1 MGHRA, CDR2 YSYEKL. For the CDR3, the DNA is TGCGCCAGCAGCCAAGCCCAGGGGGTGTCTGGCGAAAAACTGTTTTTT. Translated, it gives CASSQAQGVSGEKLFF.

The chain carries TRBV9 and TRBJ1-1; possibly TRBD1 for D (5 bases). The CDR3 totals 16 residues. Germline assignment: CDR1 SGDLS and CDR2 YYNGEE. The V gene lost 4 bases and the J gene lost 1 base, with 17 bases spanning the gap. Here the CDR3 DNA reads TGTGCCAGCAGCTCCCTGGGGGGAACGGAGAACACTGAAGCTTTCTTT. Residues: CASSSLGGTENTEAFF.

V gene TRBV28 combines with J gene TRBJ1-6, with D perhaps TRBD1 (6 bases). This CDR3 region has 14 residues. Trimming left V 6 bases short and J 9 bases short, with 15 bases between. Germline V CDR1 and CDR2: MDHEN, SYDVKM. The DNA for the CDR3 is TGTGCCAGCAGACCGTGGGGGGGCGGTTCACCCCTCCACTTT. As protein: CASRPWGGGSPLHF.

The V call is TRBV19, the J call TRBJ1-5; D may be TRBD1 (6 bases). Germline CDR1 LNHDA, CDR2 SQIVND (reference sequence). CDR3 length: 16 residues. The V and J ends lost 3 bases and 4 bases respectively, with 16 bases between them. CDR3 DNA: TGTGCCAGTAGTATGGGACACGAGGGTCGAAATCAGCCCCAGCATTTT. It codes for CASSMGHEGRNQPQHF.